The entry that follows covers one T cell receptor (beta chain) sequence. Its antigen is undetermined. This record belongs to a study of cytomegalovirus exposure and HLA in healthy donors. PCR primers comprised 60 Vbeta and 13 Jbeta primers. Repertoires were generated with immunoSEQ multiplex PCR, while TCRdb's copy carries only in-frame clones and drops some. This sample carries over 85,000 clones, approximately 80% of them seen once, and the ten largest clones take around 5.9%. Whole-study results and caveats: With DRB1 most and HLA-C fewest, TCR association rates differed between HLA loci in a later analysis. Most TCR sequences were rare, but some public TCRs occurred in many donors. Per a prior analysis, the majority of TCR beta V segments were productive roughly 87% or roughly 30% of the time.

Trimming pared 8 bases from V and 4 bases from J, leaving 14 bases between. Germline V gene data show CDR1 as MNHEY and CDR2 as SMNVEV (reference sequence). There are 13 residues in the CDR3. Sequencing was carried out using PBMCs. This receptor was obtained from a man under 40 in good health and CMV-seropositive. The chain joins TRBV27 to TRBJ1-2; D perhaps matches TRBD1 (5 bases). The CDR3 nucleotides read TGTGCCAGCGCGCCGCGGGGACCCTATGGCTACACCTTC. Translating gives CASAPRGPYGYTF.